This entry describes one TCR beta chain. What it binds is unknown. This sample is drawn from a study of T cell responses to AZD1222 COVID-19 vaccine. Study-level results: At 160-218 and 743-854, vaccine-associated CD4 TCRs were dominant, and they spanned spike. White British ancestry dominated among donors, who included more females, and clonal diversity was possibly underestimated. Among spike-specific TCRs, nearly half reportedly target unmutated variant regions.

The CDR3 is 15 residues long. The V gene's germline CDR1 is SGHTA and CDR2 FQGNSA. V shed 3 bases and J shed 2 bases, with 10 bases lying between them. The protocol was immunoSEQ multiplex PCR, while the TCRdb copy is restricted to in-frame clones and leaves out a portion. This table holds over 60,000 clones, roughly 80% found once. Sequenced here: peripheral blood, sampled 28 days after the second AZD1222 dose. The rearrangement joins TRBV7-2 to TRBJ2-2; D is ambiguous. The receptor's source is an adult who received the AZD1222 COVID-19 vaccine. The CDR3 coding sequence is TGTGCCAGCAGCTTGTTACTGGAAAACACCGGGGAGCTGTTTTTT. Translating it yields CASSLLLENTGELFF.